The 28 T cell receptor beta chains in this list originate from one sample, sequenced in a study of human T cells and chemical hapten exposure. Described time point: patch test 3, about 24 weeks after DPC sensitization. As for treatment: therapeutic diphenylcyclopropenone sensitization with weekly scalp DPC. One entry per CDR3 protein results from TCRdb running MiXCR on the RACE reads. The repertoire includes about 52,000 distinct CDR3 sequences, approximately 9.9% of them detected once, and roughly 17% sits in the top ten. Source: whole blood, taken in connection with sensitization to the hapten diphenylcyclopropenone (DPC). The receptors derive from a woman aged 40 to 50 with alopecia areata. Some clones in this sample may be carry-over from other donors' samples.

The chain employs TRBV5-5 and TRBJ2-4; 11 bases fit TRBD1. The length of the CDR3 is 14 residues. V shed 4 bases and J 8 bases; nucleotides not matched to a gene: 5. Germline CDR1 reads SGHKS; CDR2 reads YYEKEE (reference sequence). The CDR3 sequence is CASSRGQGDHIQYF. DNA of the CDR3: TGTGCCAGCAGCCGGGGACAGGGGGATCACATTCAGTACTTC.

The V call is TRBV28, the J call TRBJ1-4; D gene unclear. This CDR3 has 14 residues. The germline CDR1 and CDR2 sequences are MDHEN and SYDVKM. Trimming left V 7 bases short and J 4 bases short, with 13 bases between. The CDR3 nucleotides read TGTGCCAGCACCAGTCAGGTCGTTAATGAAAAACTGTTTTTT. Its translation is CASTSQVVNEKLFF.

This clonotype was seen at least ten times. The V and J genes are TRBV20-1 and TRBJ2-5; possible D gene TRBD2, 6 bases. Germline CDR1 and CDR2: DFQATT and SNEGSKA (reference sequence). V lost 1 base, J lost 5 bases, and 29 bases lay in between. The CDR3 is made up of 19 amino acids. The DNA of the CDR3 is TGCAGTGCTAGAGCCATGAGGTTCGCGGGGAGGACTCCACGGGAGACCCAGTACTTC. Translated: CSARAMRFAGRTPRETQYF.

This chain joins TRBV7-9 and TRBJ2-7, with 7 bases matching TRBD1. The J segment lost 6 bases and the V segment lost 6 bases, leaving 11 bases of the junction unmatched. Germline V lookup: CDR1 SEHNR, CDR2 FQNEAQ (reference sequence). This CDR3 has 14 amino acids. CDR3 amino acids: CASRGRQGLAEQYF. DNA of the CDR3: TGTGCCAGCAGGGGAAGACAGGGTCTCGCCGAGCAGTACTTC.

This clonotype was observed many times. V and J are TRBV20-1 and TRBJ1-2, with a weak D call TRBD1 (5 bases). CDR3 size: 17 residues. Deletions cut 3 bases from V and 0 bases from J, with 20 bases between. CDR1 is DFQATT and CDR2 is SNEGSKA in the germline V gene (reference sequence). CDR3 protein: CSASFGPRQTPNYGYTF. For the CDR3, the DNA is TGCAGTGCTAGCTTCGGGCCCCGACAGACTCCTAACTATGGCTACACCTTC.

V and J are TRBV11-3 and TRBJ2-3; D call uncertain. V gave up 5 bases and J gave up 2 bases, with 11 bases separating them. Germline lookup yields CDR1 SGHNT and CDR2 YENEEA. The CDR3 sequence is 14 residues long. The chain's CDR3 is CASSLGPSTDTQYF. CDR3 DNA sequence: TGTGCCAGCAGCCTCGGACCTTCCACAGATACGCAGTATTTT. The complete variable domain, with remaining parts taken from reference TRBV11-3 and TRBJ2-3, reads EAGVVQSPRYKIIEKKQPVAFWCNPISGHNTLYWYLQNLGQGPELLIRYENEEAVDDSQLPKDRFSAERLKGVDSTLKIQPAELGDSAVYLCASSLGPSTDTQYFGPGTRLTVL.

This clonotype was counted between two and nine times. The V gene is TRBV4-3, the J gene TRBJ2-5; no clear D. Germline CDR1 reads LGHNA; CDR2 reads YSLEER. Trimming took off 2 bases at V and 5 bases at J, with 6 bases between the two ends. The CDR3 covers 12 residues. The CDR3 DNA reads as TGCGCCAGCAGCCAACTGGGGGAGACCCAGTACTTC. Amino acids: CASSQLGETQYF.

At least ten counts were recorded for this clonotype. V and J are TRBV28 and TRBJ2-7; maybe TRBD2 (5 bases). This CDR3 region has 14 residues. Germline loops: CDR1 MDHEN, CDR2 SYDVKM. The V end was cut by 0 bases, the J end by 4 bases, with 10 bases between. CDR3 loop: CASSLWGAVYEQYF. CDR3 nucleotides: TGTGCCAGCAGTTTATGGGGAGCGGTTTACGAGCAGTACTTC.

The V gene is TRBV20-1, the J gene TRBJ1-1, with D maybe TRBD1 (5 bases). The CDR3 is 13 amino acids. CDR1 is DFQATT and CDR2 is SNEGSKA in the germline V gene (reference sequence). V was clipped by 0 bases and J by 4 bases, with 9 bases between them. The CDR3 region has the DNA TGCAGTGCTAGAGAATGGGGACCCACTGAAGCTTTCTTT. Translation: CSAREWGPTEAFF.

The chain uses TRBV28 and TRBJ1-3, with D hard to call. CDR1 is MDHEN and CDR2 is SYDVKM in the germline V gene. The CDR3 contains 11 residues. Trimming pared 6 bases from V and 9 bases from J, leaving 9 bases between. The CDR3 region is CASRTGVTIYF. Written as DNA, the CDR3 is TGTGCCAGCAGGACCGGGGTCACCATATATTTT.

The rearrangement uses TRBV29-1 and TRBJ2-1; 9 positions agree with TRBD1. Germline loops: CDR1 SQVTM, CDR2 ANQGSEA. Losses at the gene ends were 7 bases for V and 5 bases for J; bases not matched to a gene: 12. CDR3 length: 15 amino acids. The CDR3 reads CSAGGGTGNDNEQFF. In DNA form, the CDR3 reads TGCAGCGCCGGCGGCGGGACAGGGAACGACAATGAGCAGTTCTTC.

This chain connects TRBV7-6 to TRBJ2-1; D may be TRBD1 or TRBD2 (6 bases each). This CDR3 is built from 15 residues. Deletions cut 1 base from V and 7 bases from J, with 14 bases between. Germline V gene lookup returns CDR1 SGHVS and CDR2 FNYEAQ. The CDR3, as DNA: TGTGCCAGCAGCTTAGATGCCGGGGGCCTAAATGAGCAGTTCTTC. Residues: CASSLDAGGLNEQFF.

With regard to this clonotype: A much larger clone lies one base from this, so it may be a read error. The genes are TRBV2 and TRBJ2-7, with TRBD1 matching over 7 bases. The CDR3 extends over 12 amino acids. Germline values: CDR1 SNHLY, CDR2 FYNNEI. V lost 8 bases and J lost 3; bases outside the gene matches: 4. The CDR3 here is CASRQGSYEQYF. The CDR3 DNA follows: TGTGCCAGCCGACAGGGTAGCTACGAGCAGTACTTC.

This chain uses TRBV29-1 with TRBJ2-5; perhaps TRBD2 as D (6 bases). The length of the CDR3 is 14 residues. V lost 7 bases to trimming and J lost 4 bases, with 19 bases between them. The germline V gene has CDR1 SQVTM and CDR2 ANQGSEA. CDR3 sequence (DNA): TGCAGCGGCGCCCGGGGGACTGGGGGAGAGACCCAGTACTTC. Its translation: CSGARGTGGETQYF.

The table lists this clonotype with many counts. CDR3 nucleotides: TGTGCCAGCAAAAGTTCTAGCAATCAGCCCCAGCATTTT. This gives the protein CASKSSSNQPQHF. This chain joins TRBV12-3 or TRBV12-4 and TRBJ1-5; D is ambiguous. V was cut by 7 bases and J by 0 bases, with 7 bases left in between. The CDR3 length is 13 residues.

In this sample, this clonotype turned up many times. The J gene is TRBJ2-3, the V gene TRBV7-9; unclear D gene. V lost 5 bases, J lost 4 bases, and 10 bases lay in between. CDR1 and CDR2 (germline): SEHNR, FQNEAQ (reference sequence). There are 13 residues in the CDR3. In nucleotides, the CDR3 is TGTGCCAGCAGCCCCCCCCGGGCAGATACGCAGTATTTT. Protein sequence: CASSPPRADTQYF.

This clonotype turned up a few times. This CDR3 is CASSGDSTYEQYF. The CDR3 coding sequence is TGTGCCAGCAGCGGGGACAGTACCTACGAGCAGTACTTC. This chain uses TRBV11-2 with TRBJ2-7; 7 positions match TRBD1. The V gene's germline CDR1 is SGHAT and CDR2 FQNNGV. The CDR3 extends over 13 amino acids. V was clipped by 5 bases and J by 2 bases; unmatched bases: 3. Based on the CDR3 plus reference TRBV11-2 and TRBJ2-7, the full variable domain is EAGVAQSPRYKIIEKRQSVAFWCNPISGHATLYWYQQILGQGPKLLIQFQNNGVVDDSQLPKDRFSAERLKGVDSTLKIQPAKLEDSAVYLCASSGDSTYEQYFGPGTRLTVT.

A few counts support this clonotype. This chain links TRBV7-8 with TRBJ2-2; no definite D call. The CDR3 spans 16 residues. V was shortened by 1 base and J by 4 bases, with 13 bases between the two germline ends. Germline CDR1 and CDR2: SGHVS and FQNEAQ. The CDR3 here is CASSLGPGKITGELFF. CDR3 DNA sequence: TGTGCCAGCAGCTTAGGACCGGGTAAAATCACCGGGGAGCTGTTTTTT.

In this sample, this clonotype turned up a few times. This chain uses TRBV13 with TRBJ2-7; perhaps TRBD1 as D (6 bases). CDR1 PRHDT and CDR2 FYEKMQ come from the germline V gene (reference sequence). The CDR3 sequence is 14 residues long. The ends were cut back, 4 bases at V and 7 bases at J, with 17 bases in the middle. The CDR3 DNA is TGTGCCAGCAGCTATGGACAGAGCTTGTTGGAGCAGTACTTC. Amino acids: CASSYGQSLLEQYF.

This clonotype was seen a few times. The chain joins TRBV9 to TRBJ2-1; D uncertain. V was trimmed by 0 bases and J by 10 bases, leaving 8 bases between them. Looked up from germline, CDR1 is SGDLS and CDR2 is YYNGEE. This CDR3 is 12 amino acids long. CDR3 nucleotides: TGTGCCAGCAGCGTAGGACGCAACGAGCAGTTCTTC. Amino acid sequence: CASSVGRNEQFF.

The chain is built from TRBV29-1 and TRBJ2-1; 9 bases map to TRBD1. After removal of 5 bases from V and 12 bases from J, the junction contained 14 bases not matched to a gene. CDR3 length: 14 amino acids. Looked up from germline, CDR1 is SQVTM and CDR2 is ANQGSEA. DNA for the CDR3: TGCAGCGTTACAGGGGGCGATCGGGCTTACGGGCAGTTCTTC. Its translation is CSVTGGDRAYGQFF.

This clonotype was found a few times. As DNA, the CDR3 is TGCAGTGCTAGAGAGGGATTAAAAGAGGGACAGCCCCAGCATTTT. Amino acid sequence: CSAREGLKEGQPQHF. V is TRBV20-1 and J is TRBJ1-5; no firm D call. Trimming left V 0 bases short and J 7 bases short, with 16 bases between. Germline V CDR1 and CDR2: DFQATT, SNEGSKA (reference sequence). This CDR3 has 15 amino acids.

This clonotype was seen many times. The J gene is TRBJ2-3, the V gene TRBV11-2, with D possibly TRBD2 on 6 matching bases. The CDR3 length is 15 residues. Germline CDR1 and CDR2: SGHAT and FQNNGV. Trimming left V 5 bases short and J 1 base short, with 13 bases between. CDR3 residues: CASSLYGGRTDTQYF. DNA for the CDR3: TGTGCCAGCAGCCTCTACGGGGGTCGCACAGATACGCAGTATTTT.

There are many counts of this clonotype. The genes are TRBV11-1 and TRBJ2-7; D unresolved. The CDR3 runs 12 residues. V shed 5 bases and J shed 5 bases, with 10 bases lying between them. From germline, CDR1 is SGHAT and CDR2 FQDESV (reference sequence). The CDR3 DNA follows: TGTGCCAGCAGCCATGACATGGACGAGCAGTACTTC. Protein: CASSHDMDEQYF.

The chain couples TRBV7-8 to TRBJ2-3, with 9 bases fitting TRBD1. The CDR3 has 15 residues. J gave up 5 bases and V 10 bases, and 13 bases lay outside the gene matches. Per germline, CDR1 SGHVS and CDR2 FQNEAQ. The CDR3 nucleotides are TGTGCCACCACGAAGGGGACAGGGAGGGGAGATACGCAGTATTTT. Amino acids: CATTKGTGRGDTQYF.

This clonotype was recorded once. The CDR3 is CSAGGSGAITDTQYF. The CDR3 nucleotides read TGCAGTGCTGGGGGGAGCGGTGCCATCACAGATACGCAGTATTTT. The chain links TRBV20-1 to TRBJ2-3; D is possibly TRBD2 (6 bases). CDR1 is DFQATT and CDR2 is SNEGSKA in the germline V gene (reference sequence). V was shortened by 5 bases and J by 2 bases, with 17 bases between the two germline ends. The CDR3 is 15 amino acids.

This clonotype was found a few times. The DNA for the CDR3 is TGCGCCAGCAGCCAAGATAACCCGAACACCGGGGAGCTGTTTTTT. Translating it yields CASSQDNPNTGELFF. V is TRBV4-1 and J is TRBJ2-2, with D hard to call. Germline V gene lookup returns CDR1 MGHRA and CDR2 YSYEKL. Trimming pared 0 bases from V and 0 bases from J, leaving 5 bases between. The CDR3 loop spans 15 amino acids.

This clonotype was counted between two and nine times. This chain uses TRBV28 with TRBJ1-4; 9 nucleotides line up with TRBD1. With V trimmed by 6 bases and J by 4 bases, 6 bases remained unmatched. This CDR3 has 15 residues. Germline V gene lookup returns CDR1 MDHEN and CDR2 SYDVKM. CDR3 in amino acids: CASSPTGQGNEKLFF. CDR3 sequence (DNA): TGTGCCAGCAGCCCCACGGGACAGGGTAATGAAAAACTGTTTTTT.